This T cell receptor (beta chain) was sequenced in a study of T cells in Graves' hyperthyroidism and ophthalmopathy. With respect to this clonotype: Its target is not known.

TCR beta CDR3 regions were amplified from RNA transcripts. TCR CDR3 regions were first amplified by RT-PCR with HTBI primers. A single record per CDR3 protein comes from TCRdb applying MiXCR to the multiplex PCR reads. Of over 500,000 distinct CDR3 sequences listed, about 14% are singletons. Findings and caveats of the study: Clonotypes that were expanded in thyroid above 0.001 mostly appeared in blood too. The model made its ophthalmopathy prediction, and onset followed a median approximately six months later. A model using 13 V-J features told ophthalmopathy apart from stable hyperthyroidism.

The CDR3 has 15 amino acids. Trimming pared 0 bases from V and 2 bases from J, leaving 10 bases between. Germline V CDR1 and CDR2: MNHEY, SVGAGI. The origin of this receptor is a woman between 35 and 50 years old with Graves' hyperthyroidism. The sample was blood. This chain joins TRBV6-5 and TRBJ2-5, with D possibly matching TRBD2 (5 bases). The CDR3 protein is CASSYSLALQETQYF. CDR3 bases: TGTGCCAGCAGTTACTCCCTAGCCTTACAAGAGACCCAGTACTTC.